Each of the 12 T cell receptor beta chains below was sequenced from the same sample in a study of cytomegalovirus exposure and HLA in healthy donors (dated by TCRdb to about 2017). Preparation of the library involved the immunoSEQ multiplex PCR assay. A mixture of 60 forward primers for TCR Vbeta segments and 13 reverse primers for TCR Jbeta segments was used in the multiplex PCR. TCRdb carries this immuneACCESS record with in-frame sequences only. Its versions omit some clonotypes, under half of them owing to an unresolved V gene in the studies checked, with the rest unexplained. Within this sample are fewer than 200,000 clones, with around 78% of them counted one time only. The ten largest clonotypes hold 0.65% to 0.85% of the sample. What was sequenced was PBMCs. The receptors come from a female donor in good health and CMV-seronegative.

The genes are TRBV19 and TRBJ2-5, with 12 nucleotides matching TRBD2. The J call is in doubt because the DNA end fits TRBJ2-7 better. The CDR3 extends over 16 amino acids. Germline V gene lookup returns CDR1 LNHDA and CDR2 SQIVND (reference sequence). The CDR3 sequence: CASSIALAGGWYEQYF. The CDR3 DNA is TGTGCCAGTAGTATAGCACTAGCGGGAGGATGGTACGAGCAGTACTTC.

The V gene is TRBV7-3, the J gene TRBJ1-4; TRBD1 might be the D (6 bases). Trimming took 8 bases from V and 17 from J, leaving 15 bases between them. CDR1 and CDR2 from the germline V gene are SGHTA and FQGTGA. This CDR3 region has 10 residues. CDR3 residues: CASGGTPPFF. CDR3 in DNA: TGTGCCAGCGGTGGGACACCACCTTTTTTT.

The chain is built from TRBV30 and TRBJ2-5, with 8 bases that match TRBD2. The CDR3 contains 14 residues. The ends lost 3 bases at V and 5 bases at J; junction bases unmatched: 8. Germline V gene data show CDR1 as GTSNPN and CDR2 as SVGIG (reference sequence). The CDR3 coding sequence is TGTGCCTGGAGACCCGGGGGGGCCGGGGAGACCCAGTACTTC. It yields the protein CAWRPGGAGETQYF.

This clone came up once. The chain joins TRBV18 to TRBJ1-1; D is undetermined. The CDR3 totals 13 residues. V was shortened by 6 bases and J by 1 base, with 9 bases between the two germline ends. Germline loops: CDR1 KGHSH, CDR2 LQKENI. The CDR3 here is CASSRNTNTEAFF. CDR3 bases: TGTGCCAGCTCGCGAAATACGAACACTGAAGCTTTCTTT.

The chain uses TRBV27 and TRBJ1-1, with a weak D call TRBD1 (5 bases). V lost 3 bases and J lost 7, with 12 bases in between. Germline assignment: CDR1 MNHEY and CDR2 SMNVEV (reference sequence). The CDR3 contains 13 residues. The CDR3 protein is CASSLEGRGEAFF. The CDR3 coding sequence is TGTGCCAGCAGTTTGGAGGGGAGGGGTGAAGCTTTCTTT.

The chain recombines TRBV29-1 with TRBJ1-4, with 7 bases matching TRBD1. This CDR3 contains 13 residues. Germline trimming cut 6 bases from V and 7 bases from J; bases unmatched to any gene: 8. Germline V gene sequence: CDR1 SQVTM, CDR2 ANQGSEA. CDR3 loop: CSVVTGVGEKLFF. The CDR3 region has the DNA TGCAGCGTCGTAACAGGGGTGGGTGAAAAACTGTTTTTT.

The chain uses TRBV5-6 and TRBJ1-1, with D maybe TRBD1 (5 bases). Germline V gives CDR1 SGHDT, CDR2 YYEEEE. CDR3 length: 14 residues. V was pared by 4 bases and J by 11 bases, with 21 bases between. As DNA, the CDR3 is TGTGCCAGCAGCCCCACAGGAGGGTCGTACGGGGCTTTCTTT. This sequence encodes CASSPTGGSYGAFF.

This clone was seen a handful of times. The chain joins TRBV19 to TRBJ2-3; no reliable D call. The CDR3 spans 12 residues. In germline, CDR1 is LNHDA, CDR2 SQIVND (reference sequence). Trimming removed 5 bases at V and 3 bases at J, with 6 bases between. The CDR3 here is CASSPRTDTQYF. The CDR3 nucleotides are TGTGCCAGTAGTCCTCGGACAGATACGCAGTATTTT.

The rearrangement uses TRBV28 and TRBJ1-3; no clear D gene. Trimming removed 5 bases from V and 3 bases from J, with 14 bases in between. Germline V gives CDR1 MDHEN, CDR2 SYDVKM. CDR3 length equals 15 residues. The CDR3 DNA follows: TGTGCCAGCAGTCCCCGGGGTCTATTTGGAAACACCATATATTTT. Its translation is CASSPRGLFGNTIYF.

CDR3 nucleotide sequence: TGTGCCAGCAGACCAGGCCCGGCGAGGGGCAATCAGCCCCAGCATTTT. Translated, it gives CASRPGPARGNQPQHF. The chain uses TRBV28 and TRBJ1-5; no clear D gene. Germline loops: CDR1 MDHEN, CDR2 SYDVKM. V was cut by 6 bases and J by 2 bases, with 17 bases left in between. The CDR3 length is 16 residues.

The rearrangement joins TRBV27 to TRBJ2-6; possible D gene TRBD1, 5 bases. Germline CDR1 and CDR2: MNHEY and SMNVEV (reference sequence). The CDR3 runs to 14 residues. Trimming took 8 bases from V and 0 from J, leaving 8 bases between them. CDR3 protein: CASADSSGANVLTF. In nucleotides, the CDR3 is TGTGCCAGCGCCGACAGCTCTGGGGCCAACGTCCTGACTTTC.

This clone came up a few times. The chain combines TRBV7-9 with TRBJ2-7; TRBD2 is a possible D gene (6 bases). This CDR3 has 14 residues. The germline gives CDR1 SEHNR, CDR2 FQNEAQ (reference sequence). Between the trimmed V and J ends, which lost 8 bases and 0 bases, there was a span of 14 bases. CDR3 nucleotide sequence: TGTGCCAGCGGGGGGACGCAGGACTCCTACGAGCAGTACTTC. Its protein product is CASGGTQDSYEQYF.